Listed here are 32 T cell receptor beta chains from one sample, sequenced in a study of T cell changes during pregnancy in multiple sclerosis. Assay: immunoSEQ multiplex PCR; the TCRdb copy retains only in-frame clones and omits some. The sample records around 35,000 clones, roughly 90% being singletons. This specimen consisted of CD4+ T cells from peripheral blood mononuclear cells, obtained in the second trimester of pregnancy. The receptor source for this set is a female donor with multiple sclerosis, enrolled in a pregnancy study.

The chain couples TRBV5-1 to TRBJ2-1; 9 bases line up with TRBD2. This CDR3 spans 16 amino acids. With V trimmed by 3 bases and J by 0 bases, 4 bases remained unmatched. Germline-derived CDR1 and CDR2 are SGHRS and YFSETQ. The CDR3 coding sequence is TGCGCCAGCAGCTGGACTAGCGCGAGCTCCTACAATGAGCAGTTCTTC. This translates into CASSWTSASSYNEQFF. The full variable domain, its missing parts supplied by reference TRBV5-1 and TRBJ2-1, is KAGVTQTPRYLIKTRGQQVTLSCSPISGHRSVSWYQQTPGQGLQFLFEYFSETQRNKGNFPGRFSGRQFSNSRSEMNVSTLELGDSALYLCASSWTSASSYNEQFFGPGTRLTVL.

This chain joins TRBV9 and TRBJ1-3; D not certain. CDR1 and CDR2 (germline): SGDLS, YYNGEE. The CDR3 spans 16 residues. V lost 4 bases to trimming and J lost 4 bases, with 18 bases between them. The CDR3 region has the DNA TGTGCCAGCAGCCCTCAGGTCGGGGTGGCCGGAAACACCATATATTTT. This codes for CASSPQVGVAGNTIYF. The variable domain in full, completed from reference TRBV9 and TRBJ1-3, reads DSGVTQTPKHLITATGQRVTLRCSPRSGDLSVYWYQQSLDQGLQFLIQYYNGEERAKGNILERFSAQQFPDLHSELNLSSLELGDSALYFCASSPQVGVAGNTIYFGEGSWLTVV.

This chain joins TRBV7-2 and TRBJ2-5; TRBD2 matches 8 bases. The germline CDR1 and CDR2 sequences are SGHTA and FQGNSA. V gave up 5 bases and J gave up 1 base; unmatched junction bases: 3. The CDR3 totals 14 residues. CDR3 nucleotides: TGTGCCAGCAGCCGGGGGGGGCCCCAAGAGACCCAGTACTTC. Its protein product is CASSRGGPQETQYF.

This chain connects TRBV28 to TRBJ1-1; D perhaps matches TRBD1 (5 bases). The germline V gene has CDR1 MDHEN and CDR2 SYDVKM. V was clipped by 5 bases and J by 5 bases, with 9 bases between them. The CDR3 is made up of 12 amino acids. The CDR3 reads CASSLQVTEAFF. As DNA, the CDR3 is TGTGCCAGCAGTCTACAGGTAACTGAAGCTTTCTTT.

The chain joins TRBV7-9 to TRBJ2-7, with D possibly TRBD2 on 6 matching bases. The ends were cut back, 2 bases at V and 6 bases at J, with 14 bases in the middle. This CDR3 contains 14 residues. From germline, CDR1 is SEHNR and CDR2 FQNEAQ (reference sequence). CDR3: CASSLIAAAGEQYF. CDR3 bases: TGTGCCAGCAGCTTAATAGCGGCGGCGGGCGAGCAGTACTTC.

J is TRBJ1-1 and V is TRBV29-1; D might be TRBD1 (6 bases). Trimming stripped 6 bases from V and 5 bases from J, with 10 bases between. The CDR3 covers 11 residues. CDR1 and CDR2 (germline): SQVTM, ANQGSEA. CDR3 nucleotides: TGCAGCGTCTTACAGGGAACTGAAGCTTTCTTT. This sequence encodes CSVLQGTEAFF.

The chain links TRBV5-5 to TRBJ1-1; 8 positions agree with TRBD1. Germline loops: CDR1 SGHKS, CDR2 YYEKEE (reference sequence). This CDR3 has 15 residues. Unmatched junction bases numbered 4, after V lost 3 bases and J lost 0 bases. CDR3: CASSSRQGLNTEAFF. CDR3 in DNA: TGTGCCAGCAGCTCTCGACAGGGGCTGAACACTGAAGCTTTCTTT.

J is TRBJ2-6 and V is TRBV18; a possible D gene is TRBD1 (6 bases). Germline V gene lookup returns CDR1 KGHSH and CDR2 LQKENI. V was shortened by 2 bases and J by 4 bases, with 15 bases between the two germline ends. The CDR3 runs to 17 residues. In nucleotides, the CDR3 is TGTGCCAGCTCACCAGGGCCAGGGGCGCTGGGGGCCAACGTCCTGACTTTC. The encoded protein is CASSPGPGALGANVLTF.

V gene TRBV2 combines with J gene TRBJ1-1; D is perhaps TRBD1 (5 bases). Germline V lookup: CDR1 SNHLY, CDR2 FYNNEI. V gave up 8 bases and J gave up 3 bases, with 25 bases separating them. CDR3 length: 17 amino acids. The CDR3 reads CASRPQGLRALDTEAFF. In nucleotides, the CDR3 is TGTGCCAGCCGACCTCAGGGCCTAAGGGCATTGGACACTGAAGCTTTCTTT.

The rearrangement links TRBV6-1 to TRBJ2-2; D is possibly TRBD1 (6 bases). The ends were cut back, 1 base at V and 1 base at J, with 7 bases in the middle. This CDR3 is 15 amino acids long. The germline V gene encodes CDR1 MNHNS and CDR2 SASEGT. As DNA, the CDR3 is TGTGCCAGCAGTGAAGGGGGGCGGAACACCGGGGAGCTGTTTTTT. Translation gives CASSEGGRNTGELFF.

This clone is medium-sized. CDR3 loop: CASSLQQGGSVGTGELFF. For the CDR3, the DNA is TGTGCCAGCAGCTTACAACAGGGAGGGTCGGTTGGTACGGGGGAGCTGTTTTTT. The chain couples TRBV11-3 to TRBJ2-2; perhaps TRBD2 as D (7 bases). V lost 2 bases and J 8 bases, leaving 24 bases between the germline ends. Germline V lookup: CDR1 SGHNT, CDR2 YENEEA. The CDR3 totals 18 residues. The full variable domain, its missing parts supplied by reference TRBV11-3 and TRBJ2-2, is EAGVVQSPRYKIIEKKQPVAFWCNPISGHNTLYWYLQNLGQGPELLIRYENEEAVDDSQLPKDRFSAERLKGVDSTLKIQPAELGDSAVYLCASSLQQGGSVGTGELFFGEGSRLTVL.

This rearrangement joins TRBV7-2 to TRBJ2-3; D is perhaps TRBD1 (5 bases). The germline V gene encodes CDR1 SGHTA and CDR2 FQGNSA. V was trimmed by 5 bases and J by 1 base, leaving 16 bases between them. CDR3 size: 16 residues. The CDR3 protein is CASSGVFEGGTDTQYF. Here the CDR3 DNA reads TGTGCCAGCAGCGGGGTCTTCGAAGGGGGCACAGATACGCAGTATTTT.

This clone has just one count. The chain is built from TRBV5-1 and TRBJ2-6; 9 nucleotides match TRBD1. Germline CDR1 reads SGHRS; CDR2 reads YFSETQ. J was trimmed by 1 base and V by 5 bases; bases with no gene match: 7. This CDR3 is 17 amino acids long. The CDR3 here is CASRPGQGPSGANVLTF. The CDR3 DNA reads TGCGCCAGCAGACCGGGACAGGGTCCGTCTGGGGCCAACGTCCTGACTTTC.

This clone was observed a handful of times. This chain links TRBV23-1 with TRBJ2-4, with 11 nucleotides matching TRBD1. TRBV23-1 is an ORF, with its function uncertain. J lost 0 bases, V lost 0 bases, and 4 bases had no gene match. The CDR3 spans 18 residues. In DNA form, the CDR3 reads TGCGCCAGCAGTCAATCAGGGACAGGGGGACCAGCCAAAAACATTCAGTACTTC. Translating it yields CASSQSGTGGPAKNIQYF.

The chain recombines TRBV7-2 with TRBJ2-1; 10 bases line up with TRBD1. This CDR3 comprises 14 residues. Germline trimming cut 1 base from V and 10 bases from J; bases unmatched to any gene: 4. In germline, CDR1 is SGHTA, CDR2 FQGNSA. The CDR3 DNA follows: TGTGCCAGCAGCTTAGGACAGGGGGCTTGGGAGCAGTTCTTC. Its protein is CASSLGQGAWEQFF.

The CDR3 DNA follows: TGTGCCAGTATTCCAGGGGCAAACACCGGGGAGCTGTTTTTT. Amino acid sequence: CASIPGANTGELFF. V and J are TRBV19 and TRBJ2-2; D perhaps matches TRBD1 (6 bases). Trimming cost V 7 bases and J 2 bases, with 11 bases left between them. Germline CDR1 is LNHDA and CDR2 is SQIVND (reference sequence). The CDR3 contains 14 residues.

In DNA form, the CDR3 reads TGTGCCAGCACAGGCGACTCTGGAAACACCATATATTTT. It encodes CASTGDSGNTIYF. This sequence joins TRBV2 and TRBJ1-3, with no clear D. Germline V gene sequence: CDR1 SNHLY, CDR2 FYNNEI. CDR3 length: 13 amino acids. The V end lost 7 bases, the J end lost 0 bases, and 7 bases lay between the germline ends.

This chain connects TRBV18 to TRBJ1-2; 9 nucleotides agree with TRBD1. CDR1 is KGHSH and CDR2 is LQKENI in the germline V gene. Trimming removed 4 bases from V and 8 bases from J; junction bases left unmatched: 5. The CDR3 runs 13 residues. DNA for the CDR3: TGTGCCAGCTCACGGACAGGGGAGGGAGGCTACACCTTC. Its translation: CASSRTGEGGYTF.

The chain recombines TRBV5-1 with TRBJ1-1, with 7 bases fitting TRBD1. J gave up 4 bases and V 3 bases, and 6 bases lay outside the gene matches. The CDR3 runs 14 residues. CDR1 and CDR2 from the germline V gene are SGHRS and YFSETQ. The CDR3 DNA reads TGCGCCAGCAGCTCCATAGGGGGCGGCACTGAAGCTTTCTTT. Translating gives CASSSIGGGTEAFF. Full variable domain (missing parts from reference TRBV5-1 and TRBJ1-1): KAGVTQTPRYLIKTRGQQVTLSCSPISGHRSVSWYQQTPGQGLQFLFEYFSETQRNKGNFPGRFSGRQFSNSRSEMNVSTLELGDSALYLCASSSIGGGTEAFFGQGTRLTVV.

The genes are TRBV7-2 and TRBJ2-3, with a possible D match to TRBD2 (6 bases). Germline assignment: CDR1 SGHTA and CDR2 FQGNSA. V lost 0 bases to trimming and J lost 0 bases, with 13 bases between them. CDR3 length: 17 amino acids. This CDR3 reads CASSLAGRQGSTDTQYF. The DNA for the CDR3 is TGTGCCAGCAGCTTAGCGGGGAGGCAGGGTAGCACAGATACGCAGTATTTT.

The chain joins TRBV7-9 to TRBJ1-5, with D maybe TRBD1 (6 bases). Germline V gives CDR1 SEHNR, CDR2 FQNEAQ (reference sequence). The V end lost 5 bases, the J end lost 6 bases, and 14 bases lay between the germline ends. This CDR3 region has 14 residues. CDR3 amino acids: CASSAGGGLQPQHF. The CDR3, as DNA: TGTGCCAGCAGCGCGGGGGGGGGCCTTCAGCCCCAGCATTTT.

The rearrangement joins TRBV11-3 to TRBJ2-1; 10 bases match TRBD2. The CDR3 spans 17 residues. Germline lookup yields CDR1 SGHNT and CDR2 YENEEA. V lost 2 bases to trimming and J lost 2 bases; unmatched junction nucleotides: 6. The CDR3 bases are TGTGCCAGCAGCTTAAGTAGGACTAGCGGTGCCTACAATGAGCAGTTCTTC. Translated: CASSLSRTSGAYNEQFF.

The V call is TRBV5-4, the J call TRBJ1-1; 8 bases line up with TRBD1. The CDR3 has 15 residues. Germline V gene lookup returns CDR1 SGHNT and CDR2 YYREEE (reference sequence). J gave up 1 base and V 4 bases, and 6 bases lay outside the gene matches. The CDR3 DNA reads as TGTGCCAGCAGCCCGTGGACAGGGACGAACACTGAAGCTTTCTTT. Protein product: CASSPWTGTNTEAFF.

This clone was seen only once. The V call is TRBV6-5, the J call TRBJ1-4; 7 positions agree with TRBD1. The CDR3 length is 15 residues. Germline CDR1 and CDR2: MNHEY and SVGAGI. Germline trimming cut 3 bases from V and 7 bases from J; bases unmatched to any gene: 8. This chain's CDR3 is CASSYSYRGGEKLFF. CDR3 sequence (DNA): TGTGCCAGCAGTTATTCATACAGGGGTGGTGAAAAACTGTTTTTT.

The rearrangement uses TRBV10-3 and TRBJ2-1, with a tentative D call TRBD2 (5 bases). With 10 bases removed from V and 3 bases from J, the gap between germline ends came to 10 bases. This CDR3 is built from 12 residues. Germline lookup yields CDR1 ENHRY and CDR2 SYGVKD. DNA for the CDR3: TGTGCCAGAGGACGGGACTACAATGAGCAGTTCTTC. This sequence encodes CARGRDYNEQFF.

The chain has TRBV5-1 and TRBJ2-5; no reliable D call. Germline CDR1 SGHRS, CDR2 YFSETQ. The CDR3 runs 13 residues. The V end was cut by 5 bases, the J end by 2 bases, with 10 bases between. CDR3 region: CASSYSTQETQYF. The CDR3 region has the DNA TGCGCCAGCAGTTATAGCACTCAAGAGACCCAGTACTTC.

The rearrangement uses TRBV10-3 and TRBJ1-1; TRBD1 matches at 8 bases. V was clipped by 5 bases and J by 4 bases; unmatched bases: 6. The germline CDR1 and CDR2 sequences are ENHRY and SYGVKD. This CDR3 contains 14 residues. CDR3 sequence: CAISPTGDSTEAFF. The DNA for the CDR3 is TGTGCCATCAGTCCGACAGGGGACAGCACTGAAGCTTTCTTT.

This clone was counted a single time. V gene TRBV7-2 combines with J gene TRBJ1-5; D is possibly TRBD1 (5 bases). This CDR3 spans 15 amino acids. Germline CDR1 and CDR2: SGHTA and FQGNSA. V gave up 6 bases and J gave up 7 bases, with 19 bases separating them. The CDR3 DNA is TGTGCCAGCAGTTCTATGTGGGGGGGGGAACAGCCCCAGCATTTT. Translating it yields CASSSMWGGEQPQHF.

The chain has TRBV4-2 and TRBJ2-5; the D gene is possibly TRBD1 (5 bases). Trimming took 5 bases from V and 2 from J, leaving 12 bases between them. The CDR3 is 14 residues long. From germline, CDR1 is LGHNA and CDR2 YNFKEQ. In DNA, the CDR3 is TGTGCCAGCAGCGAAGTGGGGCAGCAAGAGACCCAGTACTTC. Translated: CASSEVGQQETQYF.

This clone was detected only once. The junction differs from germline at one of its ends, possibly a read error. The DNA of the CDR3 is TGTGCCAGCAGACGACCCGGGATGGGGAACCCTGAAGCTTTCTTT. This encodes CASRRPGMGNPEAFF. The genes are TRBV6-1 and TRBJ1-1, with D unclear. Per the germline V gene, CDR1 is MNHNS and CDR2 is SASEGT. The CDR3 length is 15 residues.

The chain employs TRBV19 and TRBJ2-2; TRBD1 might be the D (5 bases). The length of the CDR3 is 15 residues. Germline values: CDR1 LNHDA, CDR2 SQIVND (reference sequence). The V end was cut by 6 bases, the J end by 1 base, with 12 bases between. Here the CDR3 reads CASRKGRWNTGELFF. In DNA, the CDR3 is TGTGCCAGTAGAAAGGGGCGATGGAACACCGGGGAGCTGTTTTTT.

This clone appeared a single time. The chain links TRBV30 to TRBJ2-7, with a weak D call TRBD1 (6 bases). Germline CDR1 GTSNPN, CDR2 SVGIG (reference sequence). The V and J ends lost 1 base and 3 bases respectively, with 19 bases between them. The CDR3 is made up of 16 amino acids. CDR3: CAWSAPGAGKGYEQYF. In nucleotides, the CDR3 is TGTGCCTGGAGTGCCCCAGGGGCAGGGAAAGGCTACGAGCAGTACTTC.